One sample yielded the 26 T cell receptor beta chains listed below, sequenced in a study of control samples from healthy donors and cancer patients. Produced via immunoSEQ multiplex PCR; TCRdb's table is partial and in-frame only. Seen here are approximately 230,000 clones, roughly 87% observed once, and the top ten hold about an eighth. The sequencing input was PBMCs. The receptor set was obtained from a woman between 55 and 75 years old with lung cancer.

This chain joins TRBV4-2 and TRBJ1-2, with D unresolved. The CDR3 length is 14 residues. Trimming left V 0 bases short and J 5 bases short, with 10 bases between. The germline gives CDR1 LGHNA, CDR2 YNFKEQ. CDR3 sequence (DNA): TGTGCCAGCAGCCAAGAGGGTTACTTATATGGCTACACCTTC. This encodes CASSQEGYLYGYTF.

This chain links TRBV6-2 or TRBV6-3 with TRBJ2-1; the D gene is possibly TRBD1 (5 bases). Germline CDR1 MNHEY, CDR2 SVGEGT. This CDR3 is built from 17 residues. V lost 4 bases and J lost 1, with 17 bases in between. DNA of the CDR3: TGTGCCAGCAGTTCCTCTGATGGGGCCTCATCCTACAATGAGCAGTTCTTC. Residues: CASSSSDGASSYNEQFF.

This chain connects TRBV19 to TRBJ1-1, with D perhaps matching TRBD1 (6 bases). Trimming stripped 3 bases from V and 5 bases from J, with 13 bases between. CDR1 LNHDA and CDR2 SQIVND come from the germline V gene (reference sequence). CDR3 length: 14 amino acids. CDR3 DNA: TGTGCCAGTAGTATTGTGGGGGCACGGACTGAAGCTTTCTTT. Its protein is CASSIVGARTEAFF.

The CDR3: CASSVRTGKPGELFF. CDR3 nucleotide sequence: TGCGCCAGCAGCGTCAGGACAGGGAAGCCCGGGGAGCTGTTTTTT. This rearrangement joins TRBV5-1 to TRBJ2-2; TRBD1 matches at 8 bases. CDR3 length: 15 amino acids. Per germline, CDR1 SGHRS and CDR2 YFSETQ. Trimming took 4 bases from V and 6 from J; bases not matched to a gene: 8.

A single count supports this clone. The chain carries TRBV2 and TRBJ1-5; no definite D call. Between the trimmed V and J ends, which lost 7 bases and 3 bases, there was a span of 13 bases. The CDR3 runs 14 residues. Germline V gene lookup returns CDR1 SNHLY and CDR2 FYNNEI. DNA for the CDR3: TGTGCCAGCAATCCCGTCAGTTCCAATCAGCCCCAGCATTTT. This sequence encodes CASNPVSSNQPQHF.

This chain links TRBV2 with TRBJ2-7, with a possible D match to TRBD1 (5 bases). Trimming left V 6 bases short and J 2 bases short, with 14 bases between. This CDR3 spans 14 amino acids. Germline V gene data show CDR1 as SNHLY and CDR2 as FYNNEI. The CDR3 nucleotides read TGTGCCAGCAGAGGTGACAGATTAGCCTACGAGCAGTACTTC. Translation: CASRGDRLAYEQYF.

This clone was seen just once. The chain couples TRBV18 to TRBJ2-7; D not certain. CDR3 length equals 12 residues. The V end lost 4 bases, the J end lost 4 bases, and 8 bases lay between the germline ends. The germline CDR1 and CDR2 sequences are KGHSH and LQKENI. CDR3 sequence: CASSLRAYEQYF. CDR3 nucleotides: TGTGCCAGCTCACTACGAGCTTACGAGCAGTACTTC. The whole variable domain, filled in from reference TRBV18 and TRBJ2-7, reads NAGVMQNPRHLVRRRGQEARLRCSPMKGHSHVYWYRQLPEEGLKFMVYLQKENIIDESGMPKERFSAEFPKEGPSILRIQQVVRGDSAAYFCASSLRAYEQYFGPGTRLTVT.

The chain's CDR3 is CAWSDRGLRQPQHF. CDR3 sequence (DNA): TGTGCCTGGAGTGACAGGGGGCTTCGCCAGCCCCAGCATTTT. V gene TRBV30 combines with J gene TRBJ1-5; TRBD1 matches 9 bases. V gave up 1 base and J gave up 7 bases; unmatched junction bases: 5. The CDR3 is 14 amino acids. CDR1 and CDR2 from the germline V gene are GTSNPN and SVGIG (reference sequence).

The chain links TRBV15 to TRBJ2-2; D is perhaps TRBD2 (6 bases). Trimming took 0 bases from V and 4 from J, leaving 12 bases between them. The CDR3 contains 16 residues. The germline CDR1 and CDR2 sequences are LNHNV and YYDKDF (reference sequence). This CDR3 is CATSRDRGLSTGELFF. CDR3 DNA sequence: TGTGCCACCAGCAGAGATCGGGGACTTTCCACCGGGGAGCTGTTTTTT.

The genes are TRBV11-3 and TRBJ2-5; the match to TRBD2 covers 12 bases. V shed 4 bases and J 2 bases; nucleotides not matched to a gene: 5. The CDR3 runs to 16 residues. CDR1 and CDR2 from the germline V gene are SGHNT and YENEEA. This CDR3 reads CASSSRGLAGQETQYF. CDR3 in DNA: TGTGCCAGCAGCTCCCGAGGACTAGCGGGGCAAGAGACCCAGTACTTC.

CDR3 residues: CASSFQSARGSYEQYF. For the CDR3, the DNA is TGTGCCAGCAGCTTCCAGTCGGCCCGGGGCTCCTACGAGCAGTACTTC. The chain uses TRBV7-8 and TRBJ2-7, with D possibly matching TRBD2 (5 bases). V was cut by 3 bases and J by 0 bases, with 15 bases left in between. There are 16 residues in the CDR3. CDR1 and CDR2 from the germline V gene are SGHVS and FQNEAQ.

V is TRBV5-1 and J is TRBJ2-1; tentative D call: TRBD2 (5 bases). CDR1 and CDR2 from the germline V gene are SGHRS and YFSETQ. This CDR3 is 16 amino acids long. V was trimmed by 0 bases and J by 5 bases, leaving 15 bases between them. This CDR3 is CASSLGLLVSHNEQFF. Here the CDR3 DNA reads TGCGCCAGCAGCTTGGGATTACTAGTTAGCCACAATGAGCAGTTCTTC.

The CDR3 protein is CASSYSISGDQPQHF. CDR3 bases: TGTGCCAGCAGTTACTCGATCAGTGGCGATCAGCCCCAGCATTTT. The chain joins TRBV6-5 to TRBJ1-5; D unresolved. Germline V gives CDR1 MNHEY, CDR2 SVGAGI. This CDR3 is built from 15 residues. Trimming took 0 bases from V and 5 from J, leaving 11 bases between them.

V is TRBV30 and J is TRBJ2-7, with 9 bases fitting TRBD1. The V segment lost 5 bases and the J segment 4 bases; nucleotides outside the gene matches: 6. The germline gives CDR1 GTSNPN, CDR2 SVGIG (reference sequence). The CDR3 is 13 amino acids. The chain's CDR3 is CAWGQGKFYEQYF. Here the CDR3 DNA reads TGTGCCTGGGGACAGGGGAAATTTTACGAGCAGTACTTC.

The V and J genes are TRBV9 and TRBJ2-7; TRBD2 agrees at 8 bases. Germline V gives CDR1 SGDLS, CDR2 YYNGEE. This CDR3 spans 14 amino acids. J gave up 3 bases and V 0 bases, and 2 bases lay outside the gene matches. The CDR3 sequence: CASSVDSGSYEQYF. The CDR3 DNA reads as TGTGCCAGCAGCGTAGACAGCGGGAGCTACGAGCAGTACTTC.

The chain combines TRBV16 with TRBJ2-1, with D perhaps matching TRBD1 (7 bases). Germline CDR1 is KGHSY and CDR2 is FQNENV. V lost 7 bases and J 12 bases, leaving 13 bases between the germline ends. CDR3 length equals 11 residues. The CDR3 loop reads CASNNRGGQFF. CDR3 bases: TGTGCCAGCAACAACAGGGGAGGGCAGTTCTTC.

CDR3: CASLDLITLHF. CDR3 in DNA: TGTGCCAGCCTGGACCTCATCACCCTCCACTTT. This chain uses TRBV6-5 with TRBJ1-6; D unresolved. CDR1 is MNHEY and CDR2 is SVGAGI in the germline V gene. The CDR3 is made up of 11 amino acids. The V end was cut by 8 bases, the J end by 14 bases, with 13 bases between.

As DNA, the CDR3 is TGTGCCAGCAGTAGTACCCTAGGTCAGGGGGGCCGGTCCTACGAGCAGTACTTC. The encoded protein is CASSSTLGQGGRSYEQYF. The J gene is TRBJ2-7, the V gene TRBV2; D may be TRBD1 (7 bases). The germline CDR1 and CDR2 sequences are SNHLY and FYNNEI. Trimming shortened V by 5 bases and J by 1 base, and 24 bases separated the two germline ends. This CDR3 has 18 amino acids.

The chain has TRBV4-2 and TRBJ2-7; 9 nucleotides align to TRBD2. CDR1 is LGHNA and CDR2 is YNFKEQ in the germline V gene. The CDR3 consists of 16 residues. After removal of 1 base from V and 3 bases from J, the junction contained 7 bases not matched to a gene. CDR3 in amino acids: CASSQGPTSGYYEQYF. In DNA, the CDR3 is TGTGCCAGCAGCCAAGGCCCGACTAGCGGATACTACGAGCAGTACTTC.

Here the CDR3 reads CASTPRTSGRYNEQFF. The CDR3 nucleotides are TGTGCCAGCACCCCCCGGACTAGCGGGAGGTACAATGAGCAGTTCTTC. V is TRBV28 and J is TRBJ2-1; 14 positions match TRBD2. Germline V lookup: CDR1 MDHEN, CDR2 SYDVKM. This CDR3 region has 16 residues. The V gene end was trimmed by 7 bases and the J gene end by 4 bases; junction bases not matched to a gene: 6.

The J gene is TRBJ1-1, the V gene TRBV27; TRBD1 is a possible D gene (6 bases). There are 14 residues in the CDR3. Germline V gene data show CDR1 as MNHEY and CDR2 as SMNVEV (reference sequence). The V end was cut by 4 bases, the J end by 5 bases, with 14 bases between. Here the CDR3 DNA reads TGTGCCAGCAGTTCCCCGGACAGTTGGACTGAAGCTTTCTTT. It translates to CASSSPDSWTEAFF.

J is TRBJ2-7 and V is TRBV29-1; 9 nucleotides agree with TRBD1. The V segment lost 7 bases and the J segment 6 bases; nucleotides outside the gene matches: 16. The V gene's germline CDR1 is SQVTM and CDR2 ANQGSEA. CDR3 length: 15 residues. The CDR3: CSARPGTGTFSEQYF. CDR3 DNA: TGCAGCGCCCGACCCGGGACAGGGACGTTTTCCGAGCAGTACTTC.

The chain employs TRBV7-3 and TRBJ1-1; no clear D. The CDR3 runs 14 residues. Looked up from germline, CDR1 is SGHTA and CDR2 is FQGTGA. With 3 bases removed from V and 0 bases from J, the gap between germline ends came to 8 bases. The CDR3 protein is CASSLGPMNTEAFF. The CDR3 DNA is TGTGCCAGCAGCTTGGGCCCAATGAACACTGAAGCTTTCTTT.

The chain recombines TRBV3-1 (or the pseudogene TRBV3-2) with TRBJ1-5; D gene ambiguous. The length of the CDR3 is 16 residues. CDR1 and CDR2 (germline): LGHDT, YNNKEL (reference sequence). The V and J ends lost 3 bases and 1 base respectively, with 13 bases between them. In DNA form, the CDR3 reads TGTGCCAGCAGCCAGGGTTTGAGCGGAAGCAATCAGCCCCAGCATTTT. Translated: CASSQGLSGSNQPQHF.

V is TRBV6-1 and J is TRBJ2-3; the match to TRBD2 covers 12 bases. This CDR3 is built from 15 residues. After removal of 8 bases from V and 4 bases from J, the junction contained 7 bases not matched to a gene. The germline V gene has CDR1 MNHNS and CDR2 SASEGT. The CDR3 loop reads CASVSLAGGSDTQYF. Here the CDR3 DNA reads TGTGCCAGCGTCTCACTAGCGGGGGGATCAGATACGCAGTATTTT.

V usage is TRBV18 and J usage is TRBJ2-5, with a weak D call TRBD1 (6 bases). The CDR3 spans 14 residues. CDR1 and CDR2 (germline): KGHSH, LQKENI. Trimming pared 0 bases from V and 5 bases from J, leaving 10 bases between. The CDR3 is CASSPPWGRETQYF. Here the CDR3 DNA reads TGTGCCAGCTCACCACCATGGGGGCGGGAGACCCAGTACTTC.